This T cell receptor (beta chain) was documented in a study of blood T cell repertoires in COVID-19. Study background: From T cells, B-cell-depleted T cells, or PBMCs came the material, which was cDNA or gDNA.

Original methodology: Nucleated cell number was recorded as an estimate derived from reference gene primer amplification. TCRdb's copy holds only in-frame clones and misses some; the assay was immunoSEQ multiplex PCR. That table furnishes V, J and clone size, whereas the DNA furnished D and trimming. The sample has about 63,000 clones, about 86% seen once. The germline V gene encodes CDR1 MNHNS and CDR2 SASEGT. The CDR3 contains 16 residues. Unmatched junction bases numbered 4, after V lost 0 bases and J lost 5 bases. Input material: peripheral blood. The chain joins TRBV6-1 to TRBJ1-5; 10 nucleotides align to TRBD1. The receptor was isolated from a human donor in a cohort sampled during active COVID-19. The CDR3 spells CASSEAVGQGYQPQHF. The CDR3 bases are TGTGCCAGCAGTGAAGCGGTGGGACAGGGGTATCAGCCCCAGCATTTT.